This T cell receptor beta chain emerged from a study of CD8 T cells in Susac syndrome. An amount of RNA that ranged from roughly 0.5 to 1 ug was reverse transcribed with random hexamers. The TCR beta CDR3 was amplified by immunoSEQ multiplex PCR across 54 Vbeta, 13 Jbeta. TCRdb processed the immunoSEQ multiplex PCR reads anew with MiXCR; each CDR3 protein has one entry. The sample lists around 190,000 distinct CDR3 sequences, about 94% occurring once. The CDR3 consists of 16 residues. Germline V gives CDR1 LGHNA, CDR2 YSLEER. V lost 0 bases and J lost 5; bases outside the gene matches: 8. Sequencing targeted TCR beta in T cells from blood (CD8+ and CD4+).

Sequenced: CD4+ T cells from PBMCs. This chain joins TRBV4-3 and TRBJ2-3; TRBD1 matches at 7 bases. This TCR was recovered from a human donor in good health. DNA for the CDR3: TGCGCCAGCAGCCAAGACCCGAGACAGGGCCGAGATACGCAGTATTTT. Translating it yields CASSQDPRQGRDTQYF.